This TCR beta chain was identified in a study of PD-L1 blockade in urothelial cancer. Time point of the sample: peripheral blood 6 weeks after treatment start. CDR1 is MNHNY, CDR2 SVGAGI, per germline (reference sequence). After removal of 3 bases from V and 2 bases from J, the junction contained 7 bases not matched to a gene. This CDR3 region has 16 residues. TCRdb's table, derived via immunoSEQ multiplex PCR, lists solely in-frame clones and lacks some. The top ten hold about 11% of the sample, which has 72,000 or so clones, roughly 90% seen once. This TCR was recovered from a man in his 60s with urothelial cancer. V gene TRBV6-6 combines with J gene TRBJ1-5, with 7 bases lining up with TRBD1. The input for sequencing was PBMCs, taken around atezolizumab (anti-PD-L1) treatment. The CDR3 nucleotides read TGTGCCAGCAGTTATACCTCACAGGGGCGCAATCAGCCCCAGCATTTT. Amino acids: CASSYTSQGRNQPQHF.